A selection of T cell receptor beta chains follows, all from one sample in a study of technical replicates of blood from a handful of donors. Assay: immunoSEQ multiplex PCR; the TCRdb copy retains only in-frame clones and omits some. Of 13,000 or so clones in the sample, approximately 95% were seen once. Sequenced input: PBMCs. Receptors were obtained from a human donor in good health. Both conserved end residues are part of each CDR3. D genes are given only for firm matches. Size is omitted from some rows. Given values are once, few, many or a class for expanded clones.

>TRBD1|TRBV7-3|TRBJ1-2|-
CASSPQDRAGYGYTF
TGTGCCAGCAGCCCTCAGGACAGGGCGGGCTATGGCTACACCTTC
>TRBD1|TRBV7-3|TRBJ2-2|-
CASSPHRGGSNTGELFF
TGTGCCAGCAGCCCTCACAGGGGTGGTTCGAACACCGGGGAGCTGTTTTTT
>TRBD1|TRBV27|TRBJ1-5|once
CASSLGAGTGHQPQHF
TGTGCCAGCAGTTTAGGTGCCGGGACAGGGCATCAGCCCCAGCATTTT
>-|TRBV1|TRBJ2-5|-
CTSSQDLRAGGREMYQETQYF
TGCACCAGCAGCCAAGACCTTAGGGCAGGGGGTAGAGAAATGTACCAAGAGACCCAGTACTTC
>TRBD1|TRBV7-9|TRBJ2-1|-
CASSRDRGNEQFF
TGTGCCAGCAGCCGGGACAGGGGAAATGAGCAGTTCTTC
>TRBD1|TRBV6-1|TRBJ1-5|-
CASSGTLLRDRGNQPQHF
TGTGCCAGCAGTGGGACCCTCCTCCGGGACAGGGGAAATCAGCCCCAGCATTTT
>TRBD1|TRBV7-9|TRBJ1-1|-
CASVFGTGDTEAFF
TGTGCCAGCGTTTTTGGGACAGGGGACACTGAAGCTTTCTTT
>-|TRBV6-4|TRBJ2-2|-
CASSEAGTGELFF
TGTGCCAGCAGTGAGGCGGGGACCGGGGAGCTGTTTTTT
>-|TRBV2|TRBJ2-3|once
CASSALTTTDTQYF
TGTGCCAGCAGTGCGTTGACTACCACAGATACGCAGTATTTT
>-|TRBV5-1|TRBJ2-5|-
CASSSLGSGPQETQYF
TGCGCCAGCAGCTCCCTCGGTAGCGGCCCCCAAGAGACCCAGTACTTC
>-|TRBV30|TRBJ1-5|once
CAWSVGTNSNQPQHF
TGTGCCTGGAGTGTTGGGACAAATAGCAATCAGCCCCAGCATTTT
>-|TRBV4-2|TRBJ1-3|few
CASSQVERIGNTIYF
TGTGCCAGCAGCCAAGTGGAGCGGATTGGAAACACCATATATTTT
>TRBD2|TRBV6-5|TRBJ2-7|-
CASGRAGEGYEQYF
TGTGCCAGCGGTCGGGCGGGAGAAGGGTACGAGCAGTACTTC
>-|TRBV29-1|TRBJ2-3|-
CSVESGDGTDTQYF
TGCAGCGTTGAATCAGGGGACGGCACAGATACGCAGTATTTT
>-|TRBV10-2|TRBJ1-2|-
CASSAARAVSGYTF
TGCGCCAGCAGTGCGGCCAGGGCGGTATCTGGCTACACCTTC
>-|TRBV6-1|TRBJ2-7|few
CASSDLAGEGHEQYF
TGTGCCAGCAGTGATTTAGCAGGGGAAGGCCACGAGCAGTACTTC
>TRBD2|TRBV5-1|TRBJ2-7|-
CASSPGLATYEQYF
TGCGCCAGCAGCCCGGGACTAGCTACTTACGAGCAGTACTTC
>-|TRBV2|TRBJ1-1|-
CASKATDTVPVAFF
TGTGCCAGCAAAGCGACGGACACCGTCCCTGTAGCTTTCTTT
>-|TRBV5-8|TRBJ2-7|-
CASSPTNHRAPEQYF
TGTGCCAGCAGCCCGACAAATCACAGGGCGCCCGAGCAGTACTTC
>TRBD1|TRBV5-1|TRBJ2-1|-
CASSLGDREQWFF
TGCGCCAGCAGCTTGGGGGACAGGGAACAGTGGTTCTTC
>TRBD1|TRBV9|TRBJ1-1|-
CASSDRTGVRGTEAFF
TGTGCCAGCAGCGATCGGACAGGGGTGAGGGGGACTGAAGCTTTCTTT
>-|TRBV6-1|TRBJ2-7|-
CASRPLGGRSKGQYF
TGTGCCAGCAGGCCCCTTGGGGGGAGAAGCAAGGGGCAGTACTTC
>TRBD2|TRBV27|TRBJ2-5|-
CASTPRGGRKTQYF
TGTGCCAGCACCCCTCGGGGAGGGAGGAAGACCCAGTACTTC
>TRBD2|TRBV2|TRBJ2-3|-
CASSGPTSADTQYF
TGTGCCAGCAGTGGACCGACTAGCGCAGATACGCAGTATTTT
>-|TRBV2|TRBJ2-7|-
CASSSSGVSEQYF
TGTGCCAGCAGTTCTTCAGGGGTTAGCGAGCAGTACTTC
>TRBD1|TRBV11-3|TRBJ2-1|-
CASSLRGQGGHEQFF
TGTGCCAGCAGCTTGAGGGGACAGGGAGGACACGAGCAGTTCTTC
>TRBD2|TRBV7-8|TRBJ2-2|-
CASTTLVGLAGGGGELFF
TGTGCCAGCACCACCCTCGTGGGACTAGCGGGAGGAGGCGGGGAGCTGTTTTTT
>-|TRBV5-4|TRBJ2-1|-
CASSWSRGGNEQFF
TGTGCCAGCAGCTGGAGTAGAGGGGGCAATGAGCAGTTCTTC
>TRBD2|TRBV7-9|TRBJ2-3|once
CASSFSPSGLPGGDTQYF
TGTGCCAGCAGCTTCTCCCCTAGCGGGCTGCCTGGGGGAGATACGCAGTATTTT
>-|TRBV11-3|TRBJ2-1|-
CASSLGRVGDEQFF
TGTGCCAGCAGCTTAGGGCGGGTGGGAGATGAGCAGTTCTTC
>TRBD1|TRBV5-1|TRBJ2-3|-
CASSFTGGTDTQYF
TGCGCCAGCAGCTTCACAGGGGGCACAGATACGCAGTATTTT
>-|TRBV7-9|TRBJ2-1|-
CASSPRGVGEQFF
TGTGCCAGCAGCCCCCGGGGAGTAGGGGAGCAGTTCTTC
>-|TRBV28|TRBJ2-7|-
CASTSDREGYEQYF
TGTGCCAGCACCTCGGACAGGGAGGGATACGAGCAGTACTTC
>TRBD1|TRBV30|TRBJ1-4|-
CAWTQDRVLAKLFF
TGTGCCTGGACTCAGGACAGGGTGCTTGCAAAACTGTTTTTT
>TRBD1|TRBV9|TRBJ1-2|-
CASSPRTGGNNYGYTF
TGTGCCAGCAGCCCCAGAACAGGGGGCAATAACTATGGCTACACCTTC
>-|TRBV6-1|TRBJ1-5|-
CASTTASNQPQHF
TGTGCCAGCACGACAGCTAGCAATCAGCCCCAGCATTTT
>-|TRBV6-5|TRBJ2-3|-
CASSPTADTQYF
TGTGCCAGCAGTCCTACGGCAGATACGCAGTATTTT
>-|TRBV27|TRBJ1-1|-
CASSFGGRSEAFF
TGTGCCAGCAGTTTCGGGGGGCGGAGTGAAGCTTTCTTT
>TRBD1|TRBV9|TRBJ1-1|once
CASSVDGTGYLNTEAFF
TGTGCCAGCAGCGTAGATGGGACAGGGTATTTGAACACTGAAGCTTTCTTT
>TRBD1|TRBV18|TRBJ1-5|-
CASSPPGQVSNQPQHF
TGTGCCAGCTCACCCCCGGGACAGGTTAGCAATCAGCCCCAGCATTTT
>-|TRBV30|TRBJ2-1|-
CAWSVSLAVDEQFF
TGTGCCTGGAGTGTATCTTTGGCGGTTGATGAGCAGTTCTTC
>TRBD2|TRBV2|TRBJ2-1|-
CAIPGFTSGYNEQFF
TGTGCCATCCCAGGTTTCACTAGCGGTTACAATGAGCAGTTCTTC
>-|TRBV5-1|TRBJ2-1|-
CASSLLEPNEQFF
TGCGCCAGCAGCTTACTAGAACCCAATGAGCAGTTCTTC
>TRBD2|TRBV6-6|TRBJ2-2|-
CASSYSREGTGELFF
TGTGCCAGCAGTTACTCGCGGGAGGGCACCGGGGAGCTGTTTTTT
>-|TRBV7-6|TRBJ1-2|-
CASSSLRGGRGYTF
TGTGCCAGCAGCTCCCTTAGGGGGGGTCGTGGCTACACCTTC
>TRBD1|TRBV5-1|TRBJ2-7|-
CASTRDRHSYEQYF
TGCGCCAGCACCCGGGACAGACACTCCTACGAGCAGTACTTC
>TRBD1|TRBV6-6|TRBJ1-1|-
CASSYSGQGAGAFF
TGTGCCAGCAGTTACTCTGGACAGGGGGCTGGGGCTTTCTTT
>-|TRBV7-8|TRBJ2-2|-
CASSLGAGNTGELFF
TGTGCCAGCAGCTTAGGGGCAGGGAACACCGGGGAGCTGTTTTTT